The 14 T cell receptor beta chains listed next were all sequenced from one sample in a study of T cells after yellow fever vaccination (dated by TCRdb to between 2019 and 2020). The treatment or condition label corresponds to: live attenuated yellow fever vaccine strain. Library construction relied on 5' RACE. Data came from an Illumina HiSeq 2500. The raw public reads went through TCRdb reprocessing: fastp at Q25, MiXCR clone calling, in-frame beta chains kept. Entries that share a CDR3 protein sequence are merged under the most common genes and DNA. The sample table records more than 450,000 distinct CDR3 sequences; just over 20% of these occur just once. The ten most abundant clones make up about 16% of the sample. Sequences were derived from PBMCs, sampled roughly 23 days after the first yellow fever vaccination. The receptors derive from a man in his late teens or twenties who received the YFV17D yellow fever vaccine.

This clonotype was found a few times. This chain links TRBV10-3 with TRBJ2-2; D is ambiguous. Between the trimmed V and J ends, which lost 9 bases and 3 bases, there was a span of 20 bases. The length of the CDR3 is 16 residues. CDR1 ENHRY and CDR2 SYGVKD come from the germline V gene. The CDR3 reads CAIPTSQFSHTGELFF. The CDR3 DNA follows: TGTGCCATTCCGACCAGCCAATTTTCTCACACCGGGGAGCTGTTTTTT.

This clonotype has a handful of counts. The rearrangement joins TRBV7-2 to TRBJ2-7, with 8 bases fitting TRBD1. The CDR3 consists of 16 residues. Unmatched junction bases numbered 9, after V lost 5 bases and J lost 0 bases. Germline V lookup: CDR1 SGHTA, CDR2 FQGNSA. The CDR3 here is CASSTRQGRPSYEQYF. CDR3 sequence (DNA): TGTGCCAGCAGCACCCGACAGGGGCGACCCTCCTACGAGCAGTACTTC.

The rearrangement links TRBV3-1 to TRBJ2-2; 10 nucleotides align to TRBD2. Germline CDR1 is LGHDT and CDR2 is YNNKEL (reference sequence). The junction had 12 bases not matched to a gene; V was cut back by 4 bases and J by 7 bases. The CDR3 covers 17 residues. For the CDR3, the DNA is TGTGCCAGCAGCCGACGGGGGAGCGGGGGGGTCGACGGGGAGCTGTTTTTT. It encodes CASSRRGSGGVDGELFF.

In its sample, this clonotype was seen a few times. The chain links TRBV4-3 to TRBJ2-6; 7 bases map to TRBD1. Germline V gene sequence: CDR1 LGHNA, CDR2 YSLEER. With 4 bases clipped from V and 1 base from J, the junction kept 4 bases outside the gene matches. The CDR3 spans 16 residues. This chain's CDR3 is CASSRNRGSGANVLTF. The CDR3 nucleotides are TGCGCCAGCAGCCGCAACAGGGGATCTGGGGCCAACGTCCTGACTTTC.

On this clonotype itself: One junction end does not reproduce the germline sequence, and a read error may be involved. The genes are TRBV6-1 and TRBJ2-1, with D possibly matching TRBD2 (6 bases). The germline V gene has CDR1 MNHNS and CDR2 SASEGT. This CDR3 has 15 residues. The CDR3 region has the DNA TGTGCCAGCACTGAAATCGGGGGTTCCTACAATGAGCAGTTCTTC. This gives the protein CASTEIGGSYNEQFF.

This rearrangement joins TRBV7-9 to TRBJ2-3, with TRBD2 identical over 8 bases. V gave up 1 base and J gave up 4 bases; unmatched junction bases: 4. The CDR3 runs to 15 residues. Germline V gene data show CDR1 as SEHNR and CDR2 as FQNEAQ (reference sequence). This chain's CDR3 is CASSLVGLAADTQYF. CDR3 DNA sequence: TGTGCCAGCAGCTTAGTTGGACTAGCCGCAGATACGCAGTATTTT.

This clonotype was found a few times. This chain uses TRBV3-1 with TRBJ1-2; a weak D match, TRBD1 (6 bases). From germline, CDR1 is LGHDT and CDR2 YNNKEL (reference sequence). The CDR3 extends over 13 amino acids. The V and J ends lost 5 bases and 4 bases respectively, with 11 bases between them. The CDR3 coding sequence is TGTGCCAGCAGCTTCAGGGGACGCTATGGCTACACCTTC. Translation gives CASSFRGRYGYTF. Using reference TRBV3-1 and TRBJ1-2 for the parts outside the CDR3, the full variable domain is DTAVSQTPKYLVTQMGNDKSIKCEQNLGHDTMYWYKQDSKKFLKIMFSYNNKELIINETVPNRFSPKSPDKAHLNLHINSLELGDSAVYFCASSFRGRYGYTFGSGTRLTVV.

This clonotype has a handful of counts. V is TRBV5-1 and J is TRBJ2-3; no reliable D call. The CDR3 totals 13 residues. CDR1 and CDR2 from the germline V gene are SGHRS and YFSETQ. V was pared by 3 bases and J by 2 bases, with 7 bases between. DNA of the CDR3: TGCGCCAGCAGCTCCCCTACCACAGATACGCAGTATTTT. It is translated as CASSSPTTDTQYF.

This clonotype was counted only a few times. The V and J genes are TRBV7-9 and TRBJ1-1; D is unclear. The CDR3 is made up of 14 amino acids. V was trimmed by 2 bases and J by 1 base, leaving 8 bases between them. The germline V gene encodes CDR1 SEHNR and CDR2 FQNEAQ (reference sequence). The chain's CDR3 is CASSLLGRNTEAFF. The DNA of the CDR3 is TGTGCCAGCAGCTTACTGGGCAGGAACACTGAAGCTTTCTTT.

This clonotype was observed a few times. This sequence joins TRBV4-3 and TRBJ2-7, with D possibly being TRBD1 (7 bases). Between the trimmed V and J ends, which lost 3 bases and 4 bases, there was a span of 13 bases. The CDR3 length is 14 residues. Germline V gives CDR1 LGHNA, CDR2 YSLEER. As DNA, the CDR3 is TGCGCCAGCAGCCAGGGGGGACAGTTATACGAGCAGTACTTC. Its protein product is CASSQGGQLYEQYF.

In its sample, this clonotype was seen a few times. The chain has TRBV3-1 and TRBJ2-2; D remains unclear. The CDR3 spans 13 residues. From germline, CDR1 is LGHDT and CDR2 YNNKEL (reference sequence). V lost 4 bases to trimming and J lost 1 base, with 4 bases between them. The CDR3 sequence: CASSPWNTGELFF. The CDR3 region has the DNA TGTGCCAGCAGCCCCTGGAACACCGGGGAGCTGTTTTTT.

The rearrangement links TRBV20-1 to TRBJ2-5, with 8 nucleotides matching TRBD2. The CDR3 loop spans 13 amino acids. Germline-derived CDR1 and CDR2 are DFQATT and SNEGSKA (reference sequence). Trimming took 6 bases from V and 4 from J; bases not matched to a gene: 7. DNA for the CDR3: TGCAGTGCCCCCGCGGGGGGAGGAGAGACCCAGTACTTC. Protein sequence: CSAPAGGGETQYF.

The sample holds a few counts of this clonotype. The chain has TRBV25-1 and TRBJ1-5; TRBD1 matches at 8 bases. In germline, CDR1 is MGHDK, CDR2 SYGVNS. There are 11 residues in the CDR3. V was pared by 8 bases and J by 7 bases, with 1 base of the junction left unmatched. The CDR3 nucleotides are TGTGCCAGCGCAGGGGGCCAGCCCCAGCATTTT. Its protein product is CASAGGQPQHF. Drawing the rest from reference TRBV25-1 and TRBJ1-5, the complete variable domain is EADIYQTPRYLVIGTGKKITLECSQTMGHDKMYWYQQDPGMELHLIHYSYGVNSTEKGDLSSESTVSRIRTEHFPLTLESARPSHTSQYLCASAGGQPQHFGDGTRLSIL.

This chain connects TRBV5-1 to TRBJ2-2; the D gene is possibly TRBD2 (6 bases). The V gene lost 4 bases and the J gene lost 4 bases, with 17 bases spanning the gap. Germline CDR1 SGHRS, CDR2 YFSETQ. The CDR3 has 16 residues. The CDR3 is CASSRGIWGGTGELFF. In DNA, the CDR3 is TGCGCCAGCAGCCGTGGAATTTGGGGAGGCACCGGGGAGCTGTTTTTT.